A single T cell receptor (beta chain) is shown here with its context. Its target is unknown. Data came from immunoSEQ multiplex PCR; TCRdb stores just in-frame clones and leaves some out. The sample contains some 10,000 clones, just under 95% of which appear only once. The CDR3 totals 15 residues. Trimming removed 0 bases at V and 7 bases at J, with 15 bases between. Per germline, CDR1 MNHNY and CDR2 SVGAGI (reference sequence). These data originate in a study of T cells in tuberculosis. Study-wide results and limits: Samples were chosen by availability of cryopreserved specimens.

V is TRBV6-6 and J is TRBJ1-2, with D tentatively TRBD1 (5 bases). The source of this sequence is an adult with tuberculosis. Sequencing was carried out using PBMCs. The CDR3 sequence is CASSYSPEGEFGYTF. The CDR3 region has the DNA TGTGCCAGCAGTTACTCCCCGGAAGGGGAATTTGGCTACACCTTC.